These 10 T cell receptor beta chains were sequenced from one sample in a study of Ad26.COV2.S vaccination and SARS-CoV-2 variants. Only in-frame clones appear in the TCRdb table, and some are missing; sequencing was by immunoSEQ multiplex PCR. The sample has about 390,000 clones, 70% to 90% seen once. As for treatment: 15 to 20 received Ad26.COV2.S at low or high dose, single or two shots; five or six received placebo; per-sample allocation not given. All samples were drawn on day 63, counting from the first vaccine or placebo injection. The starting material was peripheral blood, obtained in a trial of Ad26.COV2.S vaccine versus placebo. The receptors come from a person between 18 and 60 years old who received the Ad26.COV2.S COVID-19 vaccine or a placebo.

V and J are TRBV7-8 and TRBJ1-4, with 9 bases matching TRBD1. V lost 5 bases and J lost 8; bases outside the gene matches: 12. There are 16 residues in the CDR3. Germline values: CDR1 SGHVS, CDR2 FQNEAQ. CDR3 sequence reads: CASSPNGGQGGEKLFF. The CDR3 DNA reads TGTGCCAGCAGCCCGAACGGGGGACAGGGAGGAGAAAAACTGTTTTTT.

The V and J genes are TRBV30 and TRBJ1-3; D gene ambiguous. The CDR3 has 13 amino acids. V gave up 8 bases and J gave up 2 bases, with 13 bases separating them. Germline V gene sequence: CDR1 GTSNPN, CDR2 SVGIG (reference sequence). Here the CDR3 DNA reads TGTGCCGGGAAGGAGGTGGCTGGAAACACCATATATTTT. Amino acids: CAGKEVAGNTIYF.

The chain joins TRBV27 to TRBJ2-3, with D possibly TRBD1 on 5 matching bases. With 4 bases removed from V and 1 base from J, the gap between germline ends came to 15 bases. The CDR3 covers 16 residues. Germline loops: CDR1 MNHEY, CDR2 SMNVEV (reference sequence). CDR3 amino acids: CASSSYRGSGTDTQYF. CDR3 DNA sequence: TGTGCCAGCAGTTCTTATAGGGGCAGTGGCACAGATACGCAGTATTTT.

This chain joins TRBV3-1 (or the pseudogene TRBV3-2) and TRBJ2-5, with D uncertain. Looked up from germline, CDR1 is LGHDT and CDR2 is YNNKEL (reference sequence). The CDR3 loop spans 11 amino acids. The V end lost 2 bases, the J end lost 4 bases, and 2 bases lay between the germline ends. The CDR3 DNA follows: TGTGCCAGCAGCCAAACAGAGACCCAGTACTTC. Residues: CASSQTETQYF.

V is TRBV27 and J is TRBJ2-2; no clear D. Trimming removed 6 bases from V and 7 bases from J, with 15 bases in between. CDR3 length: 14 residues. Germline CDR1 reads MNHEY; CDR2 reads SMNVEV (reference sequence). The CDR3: CASSPRLGNGELFF. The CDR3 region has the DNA TGTGCCAGCAGCCCTCGGTTGGGAAACGGGGAGCTGTTTTTT.

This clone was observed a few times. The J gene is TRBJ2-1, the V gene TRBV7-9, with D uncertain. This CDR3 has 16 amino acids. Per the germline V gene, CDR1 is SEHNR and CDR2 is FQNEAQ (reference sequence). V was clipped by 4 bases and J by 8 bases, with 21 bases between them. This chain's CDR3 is CASSSLARRVRDEQFF. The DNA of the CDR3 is TGTGCCAGCAGCTCGCTGGCCAGGAGAGTTCGGGATGAGCAGTTCTTC.

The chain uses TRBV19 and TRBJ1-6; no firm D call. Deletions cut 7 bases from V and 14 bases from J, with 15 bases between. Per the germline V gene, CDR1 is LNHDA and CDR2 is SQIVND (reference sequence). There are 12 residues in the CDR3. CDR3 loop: CASNGEGFTLHF. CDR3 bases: TGTGCCAGTAATGGCGAAGGGTTCACCCTCCACTTT.

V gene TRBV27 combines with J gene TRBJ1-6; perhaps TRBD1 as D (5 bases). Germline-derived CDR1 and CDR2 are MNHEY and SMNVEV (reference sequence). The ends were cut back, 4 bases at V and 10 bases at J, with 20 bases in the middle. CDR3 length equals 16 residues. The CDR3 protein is CASSSWDLAGESPLHF. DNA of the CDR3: TGTGCCAGCAGTTCATGGGACCTGGCGGGAGAGTCACCCCTCCACTTT.

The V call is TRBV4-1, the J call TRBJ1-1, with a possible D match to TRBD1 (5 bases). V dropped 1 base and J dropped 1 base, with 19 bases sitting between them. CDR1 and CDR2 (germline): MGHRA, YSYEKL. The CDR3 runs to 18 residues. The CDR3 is CASSQGVLRSGRNTEAFF. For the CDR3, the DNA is TGCGCCAGCAGCCAAGGGGTTCTTCGATCAGGGAGGAACACTGAAGCTTTCTTT.

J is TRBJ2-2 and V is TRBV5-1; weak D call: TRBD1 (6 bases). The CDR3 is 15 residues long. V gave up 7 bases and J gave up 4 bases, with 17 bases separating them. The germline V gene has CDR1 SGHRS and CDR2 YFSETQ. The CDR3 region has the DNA TGCGCCAGCGGATCGACACTAGGGGGCACCGGGGAGCTGTTTTTT. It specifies CASGSTLGGTGELFF.